This is a list of T cell receptor beta chains from one sample in a study of CD8 T cells in Susac syndrome. TCRdb re-analysed the immunoSEQ multiplex PCR reads in MiXCR, keeping a single row per CDR3 protein. Counted here are just under 150,000 distinct CDR3 sequences, approximately 94% occurring once; the ten biggest clones make up around 0.08%. Sequencing was carried out using CD4+ T cells from PBMCs. Every receptor here comes from a human donor in good health. The CDR3 runs from the conserved cysteine through the conserved F or W. D genes are given only for firm matches. Expanded clones are given a class, and other clones once, few, many or no size at all.

size | D | J | V | CDR3 | DNA
- | TRBD1 | TRBJ1-1 | TRBV29-1 | CSALEGQVGTEAFF | TGCAGCGCCTTGGAGGGACAGGTGGGCACTGAAGCTTTCTTT
- | TRBD1 | TRBJ2-3 | TRBV20-1 | CSAPRQGFVDTQYF | TGCAGTGCTCCTCGACAGGGCTTTGTAGATACGCAGTATTTT
- | TRBD1 | TRBJ2-2 | TRBV29-1 | CSVATGTNTGELFF | TGCAGCGTTGCGACAGGGACCAACACCGGGGAGCTGTTTTTT
- | - | TRBJ2-7 | TRBV24-1 | CATSDRRSGTYEQYF | TGTGCCACCAGCGACAGGCGGTCGGGTACCTACGAGCAGTACTTC
- | - | TRBJ1-3 | TRBV25-1 | CASSEHGGLGNTIYF | TGTGCCAGCAGTGAACACGGGGGCTTGGGAAACACCATATATTTT
- | - | TRBJ2-1 | TRBV19 | CASISSYNEQFF | TGTGCCAGTATAAGCAGCTACAATGAGCAGTTCTTC
- | - | TRBJ2-1 | TRBV20-1 | CSAGKDNEQFF | TGCAGTGCTGGAAAGGACAATGAGCAGTTCTTC
few | - | TRBJ2-3 | TRBV5-1 | CASSSQRLDTQYF | TGCGCCAGCAGCTCCCAACGTTTAGATACGCAGTATTTT
once | TRBD2 | TRBJ2-7 | TRBV20-1 | CSARLTSGYHYEQYF | TGCAGTGCTCGACTGACTAGCGGGTACCACTACGAGCAGTACTTC
- | - | TRBJ2-6 | TRBV20-1 | CSAQTIPLGANVLTF | TGCAGTGCTCAGACAATACCTCTAGGGGCCAACGTCCTGACTTTC
- | TRBD2 | TRBJ2-7 | TRBV29-1 | CSVAPSGKGYEQYF | TGCAGCGTTGCCCCTAGCGGGAAGGGCTACGAGCAGTACTTC
- | - | TRBJ2-1 | TRBV3-1 | CASSPRASTGEQFF | TGTGCCAGCAGCCCCAGGGCGAGCACGGGTGAGCAGTTCTTC
- | - | TRBJ1-1 | TRBV6-2/TRBV6-3 | CASSPGWTEAFF | TGTGCCAGCAGTCCGGGGTGGACTGAAGCTTTCTTT
- | TRBD2 | TRBJ2-7 | TRBV6-5 | CASRLPQLREGFYEQYF | TGTGCCAGCAGATTACCCCAGTTGCGGGAGGGCTTCTACGAGCAGTACTTC
- | TRBD1 | TRBJ2-2 | TRBV18 | CASYGQGANTGELFF | TGTGCCAGCTACGGACAGGGGGCGAACACCGGGGAGCTGTTTTTT
- | - | TRBJ1-1 | TRBV5-6 | CASGGGVRENTEAFF | TGTGCCAGCGGAGGAGGGGTAAGGGAAAACACTGAAGCTTTCTTT
- | - | TRBJ1-2 | TRBV5-1 | CASSRIRDYGYTF | TGCGCCAGCAGTCGAATACGGGACTATGGCTACACCTTC